These 31 T cell receptor beta chains share one sample of origin, sequenced in a study of blood T cells in healthy people across ages. Sample-barcoded 5' priming and a J-beta primer mix drove a second PCR of roughly 6 to 12 cycles. TCRdb reanalysed the 5' RACE reads using MiXCR and keeps one entry per CDR3 protein. The sample lists around 1,800,000 distinct CDR3 sequences, around 42% seen once, with 20% to 25% in the top ten. The sequencing input was blood. The receptors were sampled from a human donor in good health.

The chain combines TRBV25-1 with TRBJ2-7; D is undetermined. This CDR3 is 13 amino acids long. Germline-derived CDR1 and CDR2 are MGHDK and SYGVNS. V gave up 3 bases and J gave up 4 bases, with 10 bases separating them. CDR3 bases: TGTGCCAGCAGTGACTACTCCCAGTACGAGCAGTACTTC. It yields the protein CASSDYSQYEQYF.

This clonotype was detected a few times. The chain joins TRBV6-7 to TRBJ1-5, with D perhaps TRBD1 (5 bases). TRBV6-7 is annotated as an ORF whose role is uncertain. V was cut by 5 bases and J by 3 bases, with 14 bases left in between. This CDR3 region has 15 residues. DNA of the CDR3: TGTGCCAGCAGTGGGGCAAATAGGCCCAATCAGCCCCAGCATTTT. This codes for CASSGANRPNQPQHF.

Only a few counts were recorded for this clonotype. The chain employs TRBV7-2 and TRBJ1-1; 8 bases align to TRBD1. J was trimmed by 1 base and V by 0 bases; bases with no gene match: 7. Germline CDR1 SGHTA, CDR2 FQGNSA. CDR3 length: 17 residues. CDR3 nucleotides: TGTGCCAGCAGCTTAGCGCCGGGGACAGGCCAGAACACTGAAGCTTTCTTT. Its translation: CASSLAPGTGQNTEAFF.

This chain connects TRBV20-1 to TRBJ2-1, with TRBD2 identical over 10 bases. Germline V gene data show CDR1 as DFQATT and CDR2 as SNEGSKA (reference sequence). The trim removed 3 bases at V and 4 bases at J, leaving 9 bases unmatched. CDR3 length: 16 residues. The CDR3 loop reads CSASSLAGVRYNEQFF. The CDR3 bases are TGCAGTGCTAGTAGCCTAGCGGGGGTCCGTTACAATGAGCAGTTCTTC.

This clonotype was seen a single time. The chain joins TRBV19 to TRBJ1-2, with D uncertain. The V and J ends lost 1 base and 8 bases respectively, with 8 bases between them. The length of the CDR3 is 12 residues. Germline CDR1 is LNHDA and CDR2 is SQIVND (reference sequence). CDR3 sequence (DNA): TGTGCCAGTAGTATAGCCCCTTCGGGCTACACCTTC. Translation: CASSIAPSGYTF.

The genes are TRBV7-9 and TRBJ2-5, with D possibly matching TRBD2 (6 bases). The CDR3 is made up of 14 amino acids. Trimming took off 5 bases at V and 5 bases at J, with 15 bases between the two ends. Germline V gives CDR1 SEHNR, CDR2 FQNEAQ (reference sequence). The CDR3 region is CASSPGTFSETQYF. The CDR3 DNA is TGTGCCAGCAGCCCGGGGACTTTTTCGGAGACCCAGTACTTC. The whole variable domain, filled in from reference TRBV7-9 and TRBJ2-5, reads DTGVSQNPRHKITKRGQNVTFRCDPISEHNRLYWYRQTLGQGPEFLTYFQNEAQLEKSRLLSDRFSAERPKGSFSTLEIQRTEQGDSAMYLCASSPGTFSETQYFGPGTRLLVL.

The genes are TRBV10-3 and TRBJ2-5; the D call may be TRBD1 or TRBD2 (6 bases each). V shed 10 bases and J shed 5 bases, with 14 bases lying between them. Germline V gene data show CDR1 as ENHRY and CDR2 as SYGVKD. This CDR3 has 12 amino acids. The CDR3 sequence: CATSGARETQYF. The CDR3 DNA sequence: TGTGCCACCTCGGGGGCCAGGGAGACCCAGTACTTC.

The chain joins TRBV28 to TRBJ2-5, with D unclear. The V end lost 3 bases, the J end lost 1 base, and 12 bases lay between the germline ends. Germline V gene sequence: CDR1 MDHEN, CDR2 SYDVKM. This CDR3 comprises 15 residues. The CDR3 DNA is TGTGCCAGCAGTTTCTTTCTCAACACCCAAGAGACCCAGTACTTC. Translating gives CASSFFLNTQETQYF.

In this sample, this clonotype turned up a few times. V gene TRBV24-1 combines with J gene TRBJ2-1; 9 bases align to TRBD1. The germline V gene has CDR1 KGHDR and CDR2 SFDVKD. The CDR3 contains 16 residues. Trimming removed 4 bases from V and 6 bases from J; junction bases left unmatched: 9. CDR3 in amino acids: CATSDPGTGILNEQFF. CDR3 nucleotides: TGTGCCACCAGTGACCCCGGGACAGGGATTCTCAATGAGCAGTTCTTC.

The chain uses TRBV24-1 and TRBJ2-2; the D is unclear. Germline V gene lookup returns CDR1 KGHDR and CDR2 SFDVKD. The CDR3 is 14 amino acids. V gave up 9 bases and J gave up 1 base, with 11 bases separating them. This chain's CDR3 is CATWYSLNTGELFF. CDR3 DNA sequence: TGTGCCACCTGGTACAGCTTGAACACCGGGGAGCTGTTTTTT.

The chain joins TRBV20-1 to TRBJ2-7, with D tentatively TRBD1 (5 bases). Germline loops: CDR1 DFQATT, CDR2 SNEGSKA (reference sequence). V lost 0 bases and J lost 2, with 11 bases in between. CDR3 length: 14 residues. CDR3 residues: CSARDRQRAYEQYF. The CDR3 nucleotides read TGCAGTGCTAGAGACCGACAGAGAGCCTACGAGCAGTACTTC.

In this sample, this clonotype turned up once. This sequence may be a read error, since a much larger clone differs from it by one base. J is TRBJ2-1 and V is TRBV7-2; 10 bases are a match to TRBD1. Losses at the gene ends were 5 bases for V and 5 bases for J; bases not matched to a gene: 6. In germline, CDR1 is SGHTA, CDR2 FQGNSA. The CDR3 consists of 15 residues. The CDR3 DNA reads as TGTGCCAGCAGCCGGACAGGGGGTGGCCACAATGAGCAGTTCTTC. Its translation is CASSRTGGGHNEQFF.

The table lists this clonotype with a few counts. The chain uses TRBV5-1 and TRBJ1-1, with no clear D. The CDR3 totals 19 residues. Trimming shortened V by 3 bases and J by 6 bases, and 30 bases separated the two germline ends. CDR1 SGHRS and CDR2 YFSETQ come from the germline V gene. This CDR3 reads CASSSGYMARTVGGAEAFF. The CDR3 bases are TGCGCCAGCAGCTCGGGATACATGGCGCGGACGGTCGGAGGAGCTGAAGCTTTCTTT.

This clonotype turned up a few times. The rearrangement uses TRBV29-1 and TRBJ2-5; a possible D gene is TRBD1 (6 bases). CDR3 length: 16 amino acids. Germline V gene sequence: CDR1 SQVTM, CDR2 ANQGSEA. V lost 3 bases and J lost 5, with 22 bases in between. Written as DNA, the CDR3 is TGCAGCGTTGAGGTACCCGGTCAGGGGAATTTGGAGACCCAGTACTTC. Residues: CSVEVPGQGNLETQYF.

This clonotype was counted a few times. CDR3 sequence: CSARVAGGSYEQYF. CDR3 in DNA: TGCAGTGCTAGAGTAGCGGGGGGTAGCTACGAGCAGTACTTC. The gene calls are TRBV20-1 and TRBJ2-7; TRBD2 matches 10 bases. V shed 1 base, J shed 3 bases, and the junction held 3 bases outside the gene matches. Germline V gene lookup returns CDR1 DFQATT and CDR2 SNEGSKA (reference sequence). This CDR3 has 14 residues.

This clonotype was counted between two and nine times. The chain is built from TRBV2 and TRBJ2-7; D tentatively fits TRBD1 or TRBD2 (5 bases each). The CDR3 length is 11 residues. Germline lookup yields CDR1 SNHLY and CDR2 FYNNEI. Trimming cost V 5 bases and J 9 bases, with 11 bases left between them. The CDR3 region has the DNA TGTGCCAGCAGTTATAGGGACGGGCAGTACTTC. Translated, it gives CASSYRDGQYF. Full variable domain (missing parts from reference TRBV2 and TRBJ2-7): EPEVTQTPSHQVTQMGQEVILRCVPISNHLYFYWYRQILGQKVEFLVSFYNNEISEKSEIFDDQFSVERPDGSNFTLKIRSTKLEDSAMYFCASSYRDGQYFGPGTRLTVT.

This clonotype was seen only a few times. The gene calls are TRBV11-1 and TRBJ2-5, with D possibly matching TRBD1 (5 bases). The germline CDR1 and CDR2 sequences are SGHAT and FQDESV (reference sequence). The CDR3 is 16 amino acids. V lost 5 bases to trimming and J lost 1 base, with 17 bases between them. In DNA form, the CDR3 reads TGTGCCAGCAGCGTTGGCCCTGACAGAGGCCAAGAGACCCAGTACTTC. Its protein product is CASSVGPDRGQETQYF.

The chain joins TRBV21-1 to TRBJ2-3; the table gives TRBD1 as D, unverified against the DNA. TRBV21-1 is assigned pseudogene status. The CDR3 runs 16 residues. The DNA for the CDR3 is TGTGCCAGCAGCAAAATTAAGACAGGGGGCCCAGATACGCAGTATTTT. Protein: CASSKIKTGGPDTQYF.

This clonotype has more than one count but fewer than ten. This chain joins TRBV12-3 or TRBV12-4 and TRBJ1-6; 7 nucleotides match TRBD1. This CDR3 has 16 amino acids. V lost 0 bases and J lost 9; bases outside the gene matches: 8. The CDR3 reads CASSLATGTDFSPLHF. DNA for the CDR3: TGTGCCAGCAGTTTAGCCACCGGGACAGACTTTTCACCCCTCCACTTT.

This clonotype was found a few times. The J gene is TRBJ2-7, the V gene TRBV20-1, with 7 bases that match TRBD1. The CDR3 spans 12 residues. Germline assignment: CDR1 DFQATT and CDR2 SNEGSKA (reference sequence). The junction had 4 bases not matched to a gene; V was cut back by 6 bases and J by 2 bases. CDR3: CSAQDRTYEQYF. The CDR3 DNA is TGCAGTGCGCAGGACAGGACCTACGAGCAGTACTTC.

This clonotype has a handful of counts. The gene calls are TRBV27 and TRBJ2-1; no reliable D call. V lost 5 bases and J lost 0, with 5 bases in between. Germline lookup yields CDR1 MNHEY and CDR2 SMNVEV (reference sequence). CDR3 size: 13 residues. DNA of the CDR3: TGTGCCAGCAGTAGGCCCTCCTACAATGAGCAGTTCTTC. Amino acids: CASSRPSYNEQFF.

The genes are TRBV4-1 and TRBJ1-2; 7 bases fit TRBD1. CDR1 is MGHRA, CDR2 YSYEKL, per germline. The length of the CDR3 is 18 residues. V shed 6 bases, J shed 2 bases, and the junction held 18 bases outside the gene matches. CDR3 in DNA: TGCGCCAGCAGTCAACCGGGGGCAGGGGGTTTGAGAAACTATGGCTACACCTTC. This gives the protein CASSQPGAGGLRNYGYTF.

With respect to this clonotype: The junction departs from germline at one end; a sequencing error may be responsible. This rearrangement joins TRBV18 to TRBJ1-1; D is ambiguous. CDR1 and CDR2 from the germline V gene are KGHSH and LQKENI. CDR3 size: 16 residues. CDR3 nucleotides: TGTGCCAGCTCACCTGTCCAGGCTAGCTTGAACACTGAAGTTTTCTTT. It is translated as CASSPVQASLNTEVFF.

This rearrangement joins TRBV4-3 to TRBJ2-3; D is tentatively TRBD1 or TRBD2 (5 bases each). CDR3 size: 15 residues. CDR1 LGHNA and CDR2 YSLEER come from the germline V gene. Between the trimmed V and J ends, which lost 4 bases and 2 bases, there was a span of 13 bases. In DNA form, the CDR3 reads TGCGCCAGCAGCCCGGCCGCCGGGGCCACAGATACGCAGTATTTT. This translates into CASSPAAGATDTQYF.

This clonotype was counted a few times. The V call is TRBV6-5, the J call TRBJ1-1; D may be TRBD1 (5 bases). The CDR3 runs to 14 residues. With 5 bases removed from V and 3 bases from J, the gap between germline ends came to 13 bases. Germline V lookup: CDR1 MNHEY, CDR2 SVGAGI. DNA for the CDR3: TGTGCCAGCAGTAGCAGGGAGGTCGACACTGAAGCTTTCTTT. Amino acids: CASSSREVDTEAFF.

The rearrangement uses TRBV12-3 or TRBV12-4 and TRBJ2-3; TRBD2 aligns across 10 bases. The CDR3 sequence is 14 residues long. The V and J ends lost 3 bases and 8 bases, in that order; junction bases with no gene match: 5. For the CDR3, the DNA is TGTGCCAGCAGTTTTATAGCGGGGGGCGGTACGCAGTATTTT. It translates to CASSFIAGGGTQYF.

Turning to this clonotype: An end of the junction does not agree with germline; a read error may underlie this. The rearrangement joins TRBV12-3 or TRBV12-4 to TRBJ1-2, with a weak D call TRBD1 (5 bases). This CDR3 is 13 amino acids long. The CDR3 loop reads CASSFGASYGHTF. CDR3 DNA: TGTGCCAGCAGTTTCGGGGCTTCCTATGGCCACACCTTC.

The CDR3 DNA follows: TGTGCCAGCAGTGGGACCGTTCAGCCCCAGCATTTT. Encoded protein: CASSGTVQPQHF. The gene calls are TRBV2 and TRBJ1-5; no clear D. V gave up 4 bases and J gave up 6 bases, with 7 bases separating them. CDR1 SNHLY and CDR2 FYNNEI come from the germline V gene. The CDR3 sequence is 12 residues long.

This clonotype turned up a few times. This chain links TRBV29-1 with TRBJ1-2; D may be TRBD1 (5 bases). V dropped 6 bases and J dropped 7 bases, with 18 bases sitting between them. Germline values: CDR1 SQVTM, CDR2 ANQGSEA. This CDR3 has 13 amino acids. CDR3 coding DNA: TGCAGCGTCGGGGTCCCAGGGCGGGGTGGCTACACCTTC. It translates to CSVGVPGRGGYTF. Variable domain in full (rest from reference TRBV29-1 and TRBJ1-2): SAVISQKPSRDICQRGTSLTIQCQVDSQVTMMFWYRQQPGQSLTLIATANQGSEATYESGFVIDKFPISRPNLTFSTLTVSNMSPEDSSIYLCSVGVPGRGGYTFGSGTRLTVV.

This clonotype was observed a handful of times. The V and J genes are TRBV20-1 and TRBJ1-5, with D possibly matching TRBD1 (5 bases). Trimming removed 4 bases from V and 5 bases from J, with 12 bases in between. The germline V gene encodes CDR1 DFQATT and CDR2 SNEGSKA (reference sequence). This CDR3 region has 13 residues. The CDR3 here is CSANWRQYQPQHF. The CDR3 DNA reads as TGCAGTGCTAATTGGAGACAGTATCAGCCCCAGCATTTT.

The J gene is TRBJ1-1, the V gene TRBV13, with TRBD1 as a possible D gene (6 bases). V was shortened by 1 base and J by 5 bases, with 17 bases between the two germline ends. CDR3 size: 16 residues. Germline V lookup: CDR1 PRHDT, CDR2 FYEKMQ (reference sequence). CDR3 sequence reads: CASSLEGWGRGTEAFF. The CDR3 DNA follows: TGTGCCAGCAGCTTAGAGGGTTGGGGGCGCGGGACTGAAGCTTTCTTT.